This TCR beta chain appears in the sequencing data of a study of T cell repertoires in cytomegalovirus infection. Study details: Recently identified HLA-C-restricted and well-studied HLA-B-restricted CMV epitopes were used. In public TCR beta signatures, there were indications of both CMV infection and matching HLA type.

Germline V gives CDR1 MNHEY, CDR2 SMNVEV (reference sequence). The CDR3 spans 14 residues. V lost 2 bases and J lost 5, with 10 bases in between. TCRdb itself ran the reads through MiXCR, one entry per CDR3 protein. Found here are approximately 730,000 distinct CDR3 sequences, roughly 30% of them singletons; the top ten hold over 15%. Notes on this clonotype: The antigen remains unidentified.

This specimen was cultured PBMCs, taken from culture after CMV antigen stimulation. The genes are TRBV27 and TRBJ2-1; D remains unclear. The receptor was derived from a human donor in good health (CMV status not recorded). Some clones in this sample may be carry-over from other donors' samples. The CDR3 loop is CASSLGSAHNEQFF. DNA of the CDR3: TGTGCCAGCAGTTTAGGTTCGGCGCACAATGAGCAGTTCTTC.